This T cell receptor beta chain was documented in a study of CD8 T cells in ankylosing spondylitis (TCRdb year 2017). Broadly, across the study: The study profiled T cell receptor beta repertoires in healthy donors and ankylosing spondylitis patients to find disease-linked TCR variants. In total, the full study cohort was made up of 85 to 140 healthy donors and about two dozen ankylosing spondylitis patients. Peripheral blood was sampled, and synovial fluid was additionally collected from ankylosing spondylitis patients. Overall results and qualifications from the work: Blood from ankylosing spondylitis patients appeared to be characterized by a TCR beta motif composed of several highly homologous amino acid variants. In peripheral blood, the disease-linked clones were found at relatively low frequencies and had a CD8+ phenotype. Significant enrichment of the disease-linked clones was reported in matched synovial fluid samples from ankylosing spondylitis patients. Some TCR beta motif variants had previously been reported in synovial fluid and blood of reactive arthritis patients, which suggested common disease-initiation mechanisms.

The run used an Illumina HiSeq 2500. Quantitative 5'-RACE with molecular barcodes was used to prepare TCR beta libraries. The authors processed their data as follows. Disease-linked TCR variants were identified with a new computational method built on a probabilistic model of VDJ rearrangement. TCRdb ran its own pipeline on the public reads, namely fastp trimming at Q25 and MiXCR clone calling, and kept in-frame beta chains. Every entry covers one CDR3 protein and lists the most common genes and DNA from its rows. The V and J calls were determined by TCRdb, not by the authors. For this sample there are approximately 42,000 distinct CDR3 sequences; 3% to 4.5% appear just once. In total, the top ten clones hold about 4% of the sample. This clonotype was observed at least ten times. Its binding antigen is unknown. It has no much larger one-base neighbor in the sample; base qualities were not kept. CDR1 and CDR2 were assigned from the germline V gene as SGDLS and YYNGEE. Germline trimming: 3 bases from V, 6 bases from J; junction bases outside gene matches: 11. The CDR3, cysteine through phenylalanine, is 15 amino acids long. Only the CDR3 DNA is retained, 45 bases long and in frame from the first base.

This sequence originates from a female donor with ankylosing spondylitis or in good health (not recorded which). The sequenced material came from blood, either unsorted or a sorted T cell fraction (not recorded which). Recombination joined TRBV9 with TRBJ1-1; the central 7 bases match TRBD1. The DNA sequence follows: TGTGCCAGCAGCGCCCAATCGACAGGGTTGGCTGAAGCTTTCTTT. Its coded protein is CASSAQSTGLAEAFF.